What follows are 15 T cell receptor beta chains derived from one specimen sequenced in a study of cytomegalovirus exposure and HLA in healthy donors. The data were produced by immunoSEQ multiplex PCR, yet TCRdb's version contains in-frame clones alone and is incomplete. The sample has hundreds of thousands of clones; more than 75% are singletons. The specimen was PBMCs. These receptors came from a woman between 18 and 29 years old in good health and CMV-seronegative.

This clone was picked up one time. This rearrangement joins TRBV5-1 to TRBJ2-1; a weak D match, TRBD1 (8 bases). In germline, CDR1 is SGHRS, CDR2 YFSETQ. The V end was cut by 2 bases, the J end by 9 bases, with 18 bases between. The CDR3 runs to 15 residues. For the CDR3, the DNA is TGCGCCAGCAGCTTCGGACAGGGAGGGGGGGGTGAGCAGTTCTTC. Protein product: CASSFGQGGGGEQFF.

The V and J genes are TRBV2 and TRBJ1-1, with D perhaps matching TRBD1 (5 bases). The CDR3 sequence is 16 residues long. CDR1 and CDR2 from the germline V gene are SNHLY and FYNNEI. Trimming took 4 bases from V and 0 from J, leaving 15 bases between them. The DNA for the CDR3 is TGTGCCAGCAGTGCGGGTGGGGCTGAAATGAACACTGAAGCTTTCTTT. It yields the protein CASSAGGAEMNTEAFF.

The V gene is TRBV6-5, the J gene TRBJ2-7; 7 nucleotides match TRBD2. Germline CDR1 and CDR2: MNHEY and SVGAGI. V lost 0 bases, J lost 3 bases, and 2 bases stayed unmatched. The length of the CDR3 is 14 residues. Written as DNA, the CDR3 is TGTGCCAGCAGTTACTCGGGGGGGGTCTACGAGCAGTACTTC. Encoded protein: CASSYSGGVYEQYF.

The V gene is TRBV6-6, the J gene TRBJ1-1, with 9 positions matching TRBD1. CDR3 size: 16 residues. Looked up from germline, CDR1 is MNHNY and CDR2 is SVGAGI (reference sequence). V was pared by 0 bases and J by 7 bases, with 9 bases of the junction left unmatched. CDR3 nucleotides: TGTGCCAGCAGTTACTCGACCCGGACAGGGGATCATGAAGCTTTCTTT. It specifies CASSYSTRTGDHEAFF.

In this sample, this clone turned up once. The chain joins TRBV6-1 to TRBJ2-7; 13 positions match TRBD2. With V trimmed by 4 bases and J by 5 bases, 5 bases remained unmatched. CDR1 and CDR2 from the germline V gene are MNHNS and SASEGT. The CDR3 is 15 amino acids. The chain's CDR3 is CASSATSGRIDEQYF. In DNA, the CDR3 is TGTGCCAGCAGTGCGACTAGCGGGAGGATCGACGAGCAGTACTTC.

V gene TRBV6-5 combines with J gene TRBJ1-1; possible D gene TRBD1, 6 bases. The CDR3 length is 16 residues. Trimming took 4 bases from V and 8 from J, leaving 23 bases between them. Germline loops: CDR1 MNHEY, CDR2 SVGAGI. This CDR3 is CASSLHNTGPLAEAFF. The CDR3 nucleotides read TGTGCCAGCAGTTTACACAATACAGGGCCCCTTGCCGAAGCTTTCTTT.

V is TRBV6-5 and J is TRBJ2-7; possibly TRBD2 for D (6 bases). CDR3 size: 13 residues. Germline V gene sequence: CDR1 MNHEY, CDR2 SVGAGI. V lost 7 bases and J lost 2, with 12 bases in between. CDR3 sequence reads: CASTAGKAYEQYF. CDR3 DNA sequence: TGTGCCAGCACGGCGGGGAAAGCCTACGAGCAGTACTTC.

This rearrangement joins TRBV25-1 to TRBJ2-2, with 15 bases that match TRBD2. J lost 7 bases, V lost 3 bases, and 3 bases had no gene match. The CDR3 covers 16 residues. CDR1 and CDR2 from the germline V gene are MGHDK and SYGVNS. CDR3 sequence: CASSDGLAGGDGELFF. The CDR3 bases are TGTGCCAGCAGTGACGGACTAGCGGGAGGGGACGGGGAGCTGTTTTTT.

V is TRBV14 and J is TRBJ2-7; TRBD2 might be the D (6 bases). Trimming removed 2 bases at V and 7 bases at J, with 21 bases between. Germline lookup yields CDR1 SGHDN and CDR2 FVKESK. This CDR3 has 16 amino acids. CDR3 protein: CASSQIVGLYYGEQYF. The CDR3 DNA follows: TGTGCCAGCAGCCAAATTGTGGGACTCTACTACGGGGAGCAGTACTTC.

The chain joins TRBV6-6 to TRBJ2-7, with 10 bases matching TRBD1. J was trimmed by 2 bases and V by 2 bases; bases with no gene match: 6. Germline V gene lookup returns CDR1 MNHNY and CDR2 SVGAGI (reference sequence). The CDR3 is 16 residues long. The CDR3 is CASSYPGQGITYEQYF. DNA for the CDR3: TGTGCCAGCAGTTACCCGGGACAGGGGATCACCTACGAGCAGTACTTC.

The chain links TRBV5-1 to TRBJ1-1, with D possibly matching TRBD1 (6 bases). Germline V CDR1 and CDR2: SGHRS, YFSETQ. V was shortened by 3 bases and J by 4 bases, with 19 bases between the two germline ends. The CDR3 extends over 16 amino acids. CDR3 residues: CASSWGEAGVVTEAFF. DNA of the CDR3: TGCGCCAGCAGCTGGGGAGAGGCAGGGGTTGTCACTGAAGCTTTCTTT.

The V call is TRBV10-2, the J call TRBJ2-7; 10 bases fit TRBD2. Trimming cost V 7 bases and J 2 bases; bases outside gene matches: 17. The CDR3 is 18 residues long. Germline V gene lookup returns CDR1 WSHSY and CDR2 SAAADI. CDR3 residues: CASTLVRAGGPTPYEQYF. As DNA, the CDR3 is TGCGCCAGCACCCTAGTAAGAGCGGGAGGGCCGACCCCCTACGAGCAGTACTTC.

This clone appeared once. The chain combines TRBV5-6 with TRBJ2-3, with 11 bases matching TRBD2. V shed 4 bases, J shed 1 base, and the junction held 5 bases outside the gene matches. The CDR3 is 16 amino acids. Germline CDR1 SGHDT, CDR2 YYEEEE. This chain's CDR3 is CASSLSGRGGTDTQYF. CDR3 nucleotides: TGTGCCAGCAGCCTTAGCGGGAGGGGTGGCACAGATACGCAGTATTTT.

The chain joins TRBV5-8 to TRBJ2-7; 11 bases align to TRBD2. Germline CDR1 reads SGHTS; CDR2 reads YDEGEE. V was clipped by 9 bases and J by 4 bases; unmatched bases: 6. The CDR3 sequence is 13 residues long. CDR3 bases: TGTGCCATTAGCGGGAGGGCGAATTACGAGCAGTACTTC. This encodes CAISGRANYEQYF.

The chain employs TRBV19 and TRBJ2-7, with 7 bases identical to TRBD2. The CDR3 totals 14 residues. V trimming: 8 bases; J trimming: 4 bases; junction bases outside the gene matches: 11. The germline V gene encodes CDR1 LNHDA and CDR2 SQIVND (reference sequence). CDR3: CASGTTQERYEQYF. CDR3 bases: TGTGCCAGTGGGACTACCCAAGAAAGATACGAGCAGTACTTC.